The 27 T cell receptor beta chains listed next were all sequenced from one sample in a study of blood T cell repertoires in COVID-19 (dated by TCRdb to about 2020). Library prep was done by the immunoSEQ multiplex PCR assay. Drawn from immuneACCESS, this table holds only the in-frame rearrangements with V and J called that TCRdb kept. Clones are partly lost; checked studies trace under half to an unresolved V gene and leave the rest unexplained. For this sample the table gives about 200,000 clones, of which almost 85% were detected only once. 15% of the sample is in the top ten clones. Sequences were obtained from PBMCs or T cells enriched from blood (not recorded which). The receptor set was obtained from a man aged 40-55 years who had recovered from COVID-19.

The chain links TRBV11-2 to TRBJ2-3; D perhaps matches TRBD1 (5 bases). V was cut by 4 bases and J by 7 bases, with 12 bases left in between. This CDR3 spans 13 amino acids. Germline V gives CDR1 SGHAT, CDR2 FQNNGV. The CDR3 loop reads CASSSRQMNTQYF. The CDR3 DNA reads TGTGCCAGCAGCTCCCGACAGATGAATACGCAGTATTTT.

V and J are TRBV5-1 and TRBJ2-3, with 8 nucleotides matching TRBD2. J was trimmed by 0 bases and V by 1 base; bases with no gene match: 7. The CDR3 covers 17 residues. Germline V gene lookup returns CDR1 SGHRS and CDR2 YFSETQ. Here the CDR3 reads CASSLTNGRDSTDTQYF. DNA for the CDR3: TGCGCCAGCAGCTTGACTAACGGGAGGGATAGCACAGATACGCAGTATTTT.

This clone was seen only once. The junction departs from the called germline gene at one end, perhaps through a read error. The gene calls are TRBV6-1 and TRBJ2-7; 7 bases align to TRBD2. The CDR3 loop spans 15 amino acids. Germline CDR1 and CDR2: MNHNS and SASEGT. CDR3 DNA sequence: TGTGCCAGCACTGAACAGGCCCTGGGAGGGTACGAGCAGTACTTC. Protein: CASTEQALGGYEQYF.

The chain carries TRBV5-1 and TRBJ1-6; TRBD1 might be the D (6 bases). V dropped 7 bases and J dropped 3 bases, with 11 bases sitting between them. The length of the CDR3 is 14 residues. CDR1 is SGHRS, CDR2 YFSETQ, per germline. The CDR3 sequence is CASQGGDYNSPLHF. The CDR3 DNA follows: TGCGCCAGCCAAGGGGGGGACTATAATTCACCCCTCCACTTT.

This clone was seen only a few times. V usage is TRBV7-3 and J usage is TRBJ2-3; 8 positions agree with TRBD1. From germline, CDR1 is SGHTA and CDR2 FQGTGA. The CDR3 spans 14 residues. V gave up 5 bases and J gave up 7 bases; unmatched junction bases: 8. The CDR3 nucleotides are TGTGCCAGCAGCCCACAGGGGGAGCTTTATACGCAGTATTTT. The encoded protein is CASSPQGELYTQYF.

This chain uses TRBV5-1 with TRBJ1-3; D not resolved. This CDR3 contains 16 residues. Germline V gene data show CDR1 as SGHRS and CDR2 as YFSETQ. Trimming removed 2 bases from V and 9 bases from J, with 21 bases in between. CDR3 loop: CASSLGTALAVGTIYF. The CDR3, as DNA: TGCGCCAGCAGCTTAGGAACGGCGCTGGCGGTGGGCACCATATATTTT. Variable domain in full (rest from reference TRBV5-1 and TRBJ1-3): KAGVTQTPRYLIKTRGQQVTLSCSPISGHRSVSWYQQTPGQGLQFLFEYFSETQRNKGNFPGRFSGRQFSNSRSEMNVSTLELGDSALYLCASSLGTALAVGTIYFGEGSWLTVV.

The V call is TRBV6-1, the J call TRBJ2-3; TRBD1 is a possible D gene (6 bases). This CDR3 contains 19 residues. CDR1 is MNHNS and CDR2 is SASEGT in the germline V gene. V dropped 2 bases and J dropped 1 base, with 22 bases sitting between them. CDR3 region: CASSERRTAGFIGTDTQYF. The CDR3 DNA follows: TGTGCCAGCAGTGAAAGGAGGACAGCCGGATTCATCGGCACAGATACGCAGTATTTT.

The V gene is TRBV2, the J gene TRBJ2-7; 12 nucleotides line up with TRBD2. Germline lookup yields CDR1 SNHLY and CDR2 FYNNEI. This CDR3 is built from 13 residues. The V gene end was trimmed by 8 bases and the J gene end by 5 bases; junction bases not matched to a gene: 4. CDR3 bases: TGTGCCAGCGAGACTAGCGGGAGTAACGAGCAGTACTTC. Translating it yields CASETSGSNEQYF. Full variable domain (remainder filled in from reference TRBV2 and TRBJ2-7): EPEVTQTPSHQVTQMGQEVILRCVPISNHLYFYWYRQILGQKVEFLVSFYNNEISEKSEIFDDQFSVERPDGSNFTLKIRSTKLEDSAMYFCASETSGSNEQYFGPGTRLTVT.

The chain uses TRBV5-4 and TRBJ2-5, with D tentatively TRBD2 (5 bases). In germline, CDR1 is SGHNT, CDR2 YYREEE (reference sequence). The CDR3 is 14 residues long. Trimming stripped 0 bases from V and 1 base from J, with 7 bases between. CDR3 sequence: CASSLEEGQETQYF. The DNA of the CDR3 is TGTGCCAGCAGCTTGGAAGAGGGCCAAGAGACCCAGTACTTC.

The table lists this clone with a few counts. The chain joins TRBV3-1 (or the pseudogene TRBV3-2) to TRBJ1-5; no clear D gene. The length of the CDR3 is 12 residues. Per germline, CDR1 LGHDT and CDR2 YNNKEL (reference sequence). The germline V and J ends were trimmed by 5 bases and 2 bases, with 4 bases remaining between them. The CDR3 protein is CASSSRNQPQHF. The CDR3 region has the DNA TGTGCCAGCAGCAGCCGCAATCAGCCCCAGCATTTT.

This chain uses TRBV7-9 with TRBJ1-2, with D uncertain. Germline-derived CDR1 and CDR2 are SEHNR and FQNEAQ (reference sequence). Trimming stripped 4 bases from V and 2 bases from J, with 14 bases between. The CDR3 runs to 15 residues. Written as DNA, the CDR3 is TGTGCCAGCAGCTCGGGGTGGGCAGGAAACTATGGCTACACCTTC. It encodes CASSSGWAGNYGYTF.

The table lists this clone with a count of one. J is TRBJ1-4 and V is TRBV18, with unresolved D. Germline V gene sequence: CDR1 KGHSH, CDR2 LQKENI. The CDR3 contains 13 residues. Trimming cost V 3 bases and J 8 bases, with 10 bases left between them. CDR3 loop: CASSPAVEEKLFF. In DNA form, the CDR3 reads TGTGCCAGCTCACCGGCGGTTGAAGAAAAACTGTTTTTT.

V usage is TRBV5-8 and J usage is TRBJ1-4, with D possibly being TRBD1 (6 bases). Between the trimmed V and J ends, which lost 4 bases and 3 bases, there was a span of 7 bases. In germline, CDR1 is SGHTS, CDR2 YDEGEE. This CDR3 comprises 13 residues. For the CDR3, the DNA is TGTGCCAGCAGCCAGGGGCCTAATGAAAAACTGTTTTTT. Its translation: CASSQGPNEKLFF.

This clone was observed a few times. This chain connects TRBV5-1 to TRBJ1-2, with TRBD1 identical over 8 bases. CDR3 size: 14 residues. Trimming took 2 bases from V and 7 from J; bases not matched to a gene: 7. Germline V gene lookup returns CDR1 SGHRS and CDR2 YFSETQ. CDR3 loop: CASSFLTGDSGYTF. In DNA, the CDR3 is TGCGCCAGCAGCTTTTTGACAGGGGACTCTGGCTACACCTTC.

The chain couples TRBV7-8 to TRBJ1-1; TRBD1 agrees at 8 bases. The CDR3 spans 14 residues. V shed 1 base, J shed 4 bases, and the junction held 2 bases outside the gene matches. Germline V gene lookup returns CDR1 SGHVS and CDR2 FQNEAQ. CDR3: CASSLGQGTTEAFF. CDR3 nucleotide sequence: TGTGCCAGCAGCTTAGGACAGGGGACCACTGAAGCTTTCTTT.

In regard to this clone: Within the sample, other DNA sequences also encode this same CDR3. This chain uses TRBV7-3 with TRBJ2-3; 7 positions match TRBD2. Germline lookup yields CDR1 SGHTA and CDR2 FQGTGA. V lost 1 base and J lost 5; bases outside the gene matches: 0. The CDR3 spans 13 residues. CDR3: CASSLREGDTQYF. The DNA of the CDR3 is TGTGCCAGCAGCTTAAGGGAGGGAGATACGCAGTATTTT.

V usage is TRBV9 and J usage is TRBJ2-1, with TRBD2 matching over 8 bases. V dropped 2 bases and J dropped 8; count of bases not matched to a gene: 6. Germline values: CDR1 SGDLS, CDR2 YYNGEE. This CDR3 spans 14 amino acids. CDR3 residues: CASSVGGRTYEQFF. DNA for the CDR3: TGTGCCAGCAGCGTGGGCGGGAGGACCTATGAGCAGTTCTTC.

This clone was counted a single time. Other DNA sequences in the same sample also yield this CDR3. The chain links TRBV3-1 (or the pseudogene TRBV3-2) to TRBJ1-4; D is possibly TRBD1 (6 bases). Germline CDR1 is LGHDT and CDR2 is YNNKEL (reference sequence). Between the trimmed V and J ends, which lost 4 bases and 7 bases, there was a span of 13 bases. The CDR3 has 14 amino acids. CDR3 in DNA: TGTGCCAGCAGCCTCAGGGGTAGTGGTGAAAAACTGTTTTTT. Translating it yields CASSLRGSGEKLFF.

The chain links TRBV9 to TRBJ1-5, with D uncertain. Germline CDR1 reads SGDLS; CDR2 reads YYNGEE. The CDR3 is made up of 15 amino acids. V lost 2 bases and J lost 1, with 10 bases in between. CDR3 bases: TGTGCCAGCAGCGTGACCGAGGCCAGCAATCAGCCCCAGCATTTT. It translates to CASSVTEASNQPQHF.

This chain links TRBV5-1 with TRBJ2-1, with 7 bases lining up with TRBD2. CDR3 length: 15 residues. The V gene end was trimmed by 1 base and the J gene end by 7 bases; junction bases not matched to a gene: 8. Per the germline V gene, CDR1 is SGHRS and CDR2 is YFSETQ. This chain's CDR3 is CASSLSRDGGNEQFF. CDR3 in DNA: TGCGCCAGCAGCTTGTCCAGGGACGGGGGGAATGAGCAGTTCTTC.

V and J are TRBV4-2 and TRBJ1-6, with 7 bases fitting TRBD1. Germline trimming cut 2 bases from V and 7 bases from J; bases unmatched to any gene: 8. Germline CDR1 LGHNA, CDR2 YNFKEQ. The CDR3 contains 16 residues. Here the CDR3 reads CASSQLDRVVNSPLHF. The CDR3 bases are TGTGCCAGCAGCCAACTAGACAGGGTTGTCAATTCACCCCTCCACTTT.

This chain joins TRBV5-4 and TRBJ2-5; weak D call: TRBD2 (5 bases). In germline, CDR1 is SGHNT, CDR2 YYREEE (reference sequence). This CDR3 is 16 amino acids long. Between the trimmed V and J ends, which lost 0 bases and 5 bases, there was a span of 17 bases. The CDR3 DNA sequence: TGTGCCAGCAGCTTGGATAGGACGCGCCCGGGGGAGACCCAGTACTTC. Protein: CASSLDRTRPGETQYF.

The CDR3 DNA reads TGCACCTGTCGAGGGGGGCAGGGGGCTCATGGCTACACCTTC. This gives the protein CTCRGGQGAHGYTF. V usage is TRBV29-1 and J usage is TRBJ1-2; 8 bases align to TRBD1. The CDR3 runs to 14 residues. Germline CDR1 is SQVTM and CDR2 is ANQGSEA.

This chain links TRBV18 with TRBJ2-7, with D possibly matching TRBD1 (5 bases). CDR1 and CDR2 (germline): KGHSH, LQKENI. V was trimmed by 3 bases and J by 7 bases, leaving 16 bases between them. The length of the CDR3 is 14 residues. The chain's CDR3 is CASSPWGKDGEQYF. The CDR3 nucleotides read TGTGCCAGCTCACCCTGGGGCAAGGACGGGGAGCAGTACTTC.

In regard to this clone: Other DNA sequences in this sample translate to the same CDR3. The chain joins TRBV29-1 to TRBJ1-1, with TRBD1 as a possible D gene (5 bases). Germline V CDR1 and CDR2: SQVTM, ANQGSEA. With 4 bases removed from V and 4 bases from J, the gap between germline ends came to 7 bases. The CDR3 covers 11 residues. CDR3 bases: TGCAGCGTTGTAAGGGGCACTGAAGCTTTCTTT. Residues: CSVVRGTEAFF.

The V call is TRBV7-2, the J call TRBJ1-4; 8 positions agree with TRBD1. The CDR3 spans 12 residues. After removal of 6 bases from V and 12 bases from J, the junction contained 6 bases not matched to a gene. Germline CDR1 SGHTA, CDR2 FQGNSA. The CDR3 here is CASSFGQGQLFF. In DNA form, the CDR3 reads TGTGCCAGCAGTTTTGGACAGGGTCAACTGTTTTTT.

The chain links TRBV6-1 to TRBJ2-3, with 11 bases fitting TRBD2. The CDR3 consists of 15 residues. Germline V gene data show CDR1 as MNHNS and CDR2 as SASEGT. Germline trimming cut 3 bases from V and 3 bases from J; bases unmatched to any gene: 2. CDR3 DNA: TGTGCCAGCAGTGAGAGACTAGCGGGGACAGATACGCAGTATTTT. Protein: CASSERLAGTDTQYF.